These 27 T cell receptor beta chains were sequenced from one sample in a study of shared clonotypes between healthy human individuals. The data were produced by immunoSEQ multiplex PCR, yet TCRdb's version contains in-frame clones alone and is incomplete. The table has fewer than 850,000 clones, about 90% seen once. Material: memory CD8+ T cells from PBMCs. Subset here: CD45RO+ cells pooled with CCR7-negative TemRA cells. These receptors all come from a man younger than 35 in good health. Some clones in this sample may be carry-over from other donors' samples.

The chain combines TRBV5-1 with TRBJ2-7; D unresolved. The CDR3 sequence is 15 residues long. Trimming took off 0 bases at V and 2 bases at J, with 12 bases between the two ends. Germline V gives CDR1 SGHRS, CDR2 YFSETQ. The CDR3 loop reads CASSLDPGPTYEQYF. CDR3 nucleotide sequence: TGCGCCAGCAGCTTGGATCCCGGGCCGACCTACGAGCAGTACTTC.

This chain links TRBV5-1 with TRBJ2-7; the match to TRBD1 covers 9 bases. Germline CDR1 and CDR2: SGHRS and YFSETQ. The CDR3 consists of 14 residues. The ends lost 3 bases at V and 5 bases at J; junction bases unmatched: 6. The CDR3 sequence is CASSYRGPRDEQYF. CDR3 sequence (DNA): TGCGCCAGCAGCTACAGGGGGCCGAGGGACGAGCAGTACTTC.

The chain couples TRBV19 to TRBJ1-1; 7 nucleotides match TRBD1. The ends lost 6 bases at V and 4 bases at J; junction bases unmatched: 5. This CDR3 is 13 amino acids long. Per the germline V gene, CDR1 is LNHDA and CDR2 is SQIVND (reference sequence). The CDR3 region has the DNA TGTGCCAGTAGAGACAGGGACGGCACTGAAGCTTTCTTT. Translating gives CASRDRDGTEAFF.

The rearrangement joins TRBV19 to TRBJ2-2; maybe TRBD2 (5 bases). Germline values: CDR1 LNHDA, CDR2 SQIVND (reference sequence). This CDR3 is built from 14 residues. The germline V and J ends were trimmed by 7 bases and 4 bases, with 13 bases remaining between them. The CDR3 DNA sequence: TGTGCCAGTAATTGGGGTGGGAGCACCGGGGAGCTGTTTTTT. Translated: CASNWGGSTGELFF.

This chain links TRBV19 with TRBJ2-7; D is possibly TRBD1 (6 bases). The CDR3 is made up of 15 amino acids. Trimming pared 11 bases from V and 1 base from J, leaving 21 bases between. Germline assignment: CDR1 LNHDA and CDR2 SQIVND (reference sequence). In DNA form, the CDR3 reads TGTGCCTCAGCCCCTGGCAGGGGAGCATCCTACGAGCAGTACTTC. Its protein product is CASAPGRGASYEQYF.

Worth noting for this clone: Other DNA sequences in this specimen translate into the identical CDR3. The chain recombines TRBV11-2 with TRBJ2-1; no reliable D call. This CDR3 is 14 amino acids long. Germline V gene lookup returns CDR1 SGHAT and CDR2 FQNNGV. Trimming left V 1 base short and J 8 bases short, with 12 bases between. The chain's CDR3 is CASSLAPDRDEQFF. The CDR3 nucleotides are TGTGCCAGCAGCTTAGCACCTGACCGCGATGAGCAGTTCTTC.

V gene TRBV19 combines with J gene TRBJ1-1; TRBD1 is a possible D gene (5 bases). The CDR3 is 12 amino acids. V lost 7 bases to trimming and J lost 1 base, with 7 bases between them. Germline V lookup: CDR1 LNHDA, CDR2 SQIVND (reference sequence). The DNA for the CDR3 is TGTGCCAGTAAGCAGGGGAACACTGAAGCTTTCTTT. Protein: CASKQGNTEAFF. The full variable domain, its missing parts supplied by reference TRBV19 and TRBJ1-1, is DGGITQSPKYLFRKEGQNVTLSCEQNLNHDAMYWYRQDPGQGLRLIYYSQIVNDFQKGDIAEGYSVSREKKESFPLTVTSAQKNPTAFYLCASKQGNTEAFFGQGTRLTVV.

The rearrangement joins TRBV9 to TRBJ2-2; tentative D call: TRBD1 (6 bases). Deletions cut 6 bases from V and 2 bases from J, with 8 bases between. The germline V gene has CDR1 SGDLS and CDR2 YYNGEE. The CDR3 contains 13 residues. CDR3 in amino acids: CASTQGNTGELFF. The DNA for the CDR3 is TGTGCCAGCACACAGGGAAACACCGGGGAGCTGTTTTTT.

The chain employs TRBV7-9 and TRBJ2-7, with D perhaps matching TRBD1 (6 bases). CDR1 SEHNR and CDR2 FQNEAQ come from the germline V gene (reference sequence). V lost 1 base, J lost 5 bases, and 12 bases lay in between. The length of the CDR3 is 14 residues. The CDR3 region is CASSLGGPYHEQYF. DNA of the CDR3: TGTGCCAGCAGCTTAGGGGGGCCCTACCACGAGCAGTACTTC.

In nucleotides, the CDR3 is TGTGCCATCAGCGGAATCTCTGGAAACACCATATATTTT. Protein sequence: CAISGISGNTIYF. The chain recombines TRBV10-3 with TRBJ1-3; no reliable D call. Germline values: CDR1 ENHRY, CDR2 SYGVKD. The V gene lost 6 bases and the J gene lost 0 bases, with 6 bases spanning the gap. This CDR3 contains 13 residues.

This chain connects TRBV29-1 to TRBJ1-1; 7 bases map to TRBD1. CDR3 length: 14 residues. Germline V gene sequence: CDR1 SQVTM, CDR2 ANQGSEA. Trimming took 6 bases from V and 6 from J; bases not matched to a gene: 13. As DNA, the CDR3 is TGCAGCGTCGATAGCCCCTACAGGGGTTCTGAAGCTTTCTTT. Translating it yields CSVDSPYRGSEAFF.

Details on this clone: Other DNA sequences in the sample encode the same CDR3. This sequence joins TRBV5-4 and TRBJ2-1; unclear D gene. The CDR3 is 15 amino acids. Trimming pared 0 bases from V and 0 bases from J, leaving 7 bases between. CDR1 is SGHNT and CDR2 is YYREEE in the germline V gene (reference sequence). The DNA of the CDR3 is TGTGCCAGCAGCTTGGCCCTAAGCTCCTACAATGAGCAGTTCTTC. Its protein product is CASSLALSSYNEQFF.

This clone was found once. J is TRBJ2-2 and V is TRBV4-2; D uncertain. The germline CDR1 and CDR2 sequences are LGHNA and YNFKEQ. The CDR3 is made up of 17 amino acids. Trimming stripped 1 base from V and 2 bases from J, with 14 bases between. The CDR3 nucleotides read TGTGCCAGCAGCCAAGGAGGCCGGCAGCAAAACACCGGGGAGCTGTTTTTT. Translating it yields CASSQGGRQQNTGELFF.

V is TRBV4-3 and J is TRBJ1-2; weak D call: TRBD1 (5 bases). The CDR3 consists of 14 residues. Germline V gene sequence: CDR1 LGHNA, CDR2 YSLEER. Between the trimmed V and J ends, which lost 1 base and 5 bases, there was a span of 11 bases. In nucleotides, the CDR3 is TGCGCCAGCAGCCAAGCCGGGACGTCATATGGCTACACCTTC. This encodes CASSQAGTSYGYTF.

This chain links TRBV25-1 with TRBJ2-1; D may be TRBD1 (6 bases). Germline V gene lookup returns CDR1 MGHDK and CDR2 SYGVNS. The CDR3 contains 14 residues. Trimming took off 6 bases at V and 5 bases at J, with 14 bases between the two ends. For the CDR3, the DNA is TGTGCCAGCAGAGTGGTAAAGGGGGACAATGAGCAGTTCTTC. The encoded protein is CASRVVKGDNEQFF.

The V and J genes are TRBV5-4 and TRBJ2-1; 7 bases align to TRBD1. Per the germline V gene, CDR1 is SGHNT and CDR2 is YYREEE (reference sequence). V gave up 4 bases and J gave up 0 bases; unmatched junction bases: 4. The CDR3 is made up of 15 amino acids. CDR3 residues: CASSGTEHSYNEQFF. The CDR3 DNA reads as TGTGCCAGCAGCGGGACAGAACACTCCTACAATGAGCAGTTCTTC.

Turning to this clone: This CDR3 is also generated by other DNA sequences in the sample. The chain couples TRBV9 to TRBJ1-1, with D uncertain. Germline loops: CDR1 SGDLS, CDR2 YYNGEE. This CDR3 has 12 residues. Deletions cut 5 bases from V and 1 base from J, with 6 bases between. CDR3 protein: CASSLGNTEAFF. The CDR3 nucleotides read TGTGCCAGCAGTTTGGGGAACACTGAAGCTTTCTTT.

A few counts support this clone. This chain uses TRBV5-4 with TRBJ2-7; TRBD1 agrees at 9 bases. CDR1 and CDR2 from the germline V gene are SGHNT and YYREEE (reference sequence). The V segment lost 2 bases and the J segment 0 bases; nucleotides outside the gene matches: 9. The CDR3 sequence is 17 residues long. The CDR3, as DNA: TGTGCCAGCAGCTTCTGGACAGGGGCCCTTAGCTCCTACGAGCAGTACTTC. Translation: CASSFWTGALSSYEQYF.

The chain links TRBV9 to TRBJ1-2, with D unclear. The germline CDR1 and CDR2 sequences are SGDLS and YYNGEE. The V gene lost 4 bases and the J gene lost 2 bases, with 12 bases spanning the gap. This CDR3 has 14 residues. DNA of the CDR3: TGTGCCAGCAGCCTAGCCGACAAGAACTATGGCTACACCTTC. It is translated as CASSLADKNYGYTF.

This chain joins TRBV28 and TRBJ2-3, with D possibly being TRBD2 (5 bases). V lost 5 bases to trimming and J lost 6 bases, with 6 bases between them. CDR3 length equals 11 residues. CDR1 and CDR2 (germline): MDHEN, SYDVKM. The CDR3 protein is CASSVADTQYF. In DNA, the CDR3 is TGTGCCAGCAGTGTAGCGGATACGCAGTATTTT.

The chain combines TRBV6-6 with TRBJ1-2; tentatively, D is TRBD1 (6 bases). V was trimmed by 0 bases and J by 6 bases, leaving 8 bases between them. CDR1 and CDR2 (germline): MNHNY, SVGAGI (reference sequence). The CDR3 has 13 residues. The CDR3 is CASSYSAGDGYTF. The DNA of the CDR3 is TGTGCCAGCAGTTACTCGGCAGGGGATGGCTACACCTTC.

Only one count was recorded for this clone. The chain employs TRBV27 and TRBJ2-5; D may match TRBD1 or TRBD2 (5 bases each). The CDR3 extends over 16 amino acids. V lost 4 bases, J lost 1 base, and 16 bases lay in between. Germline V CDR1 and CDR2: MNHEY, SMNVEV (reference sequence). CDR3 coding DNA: TGTGCCAGCAGTTCGACCCTTGGGGGATCCCAAGAGACCCAGTACTTC. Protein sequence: CASSSTLGGSQETQYF.

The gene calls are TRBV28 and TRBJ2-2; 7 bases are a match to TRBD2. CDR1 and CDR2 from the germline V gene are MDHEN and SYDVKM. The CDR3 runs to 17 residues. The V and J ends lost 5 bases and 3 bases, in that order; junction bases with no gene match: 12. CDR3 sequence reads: CASSTNMRERDTGELFF. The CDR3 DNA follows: TGTGCCAGCAGTACAAATATGCGGGAGAGGGACACCGGGGAGCTGTTTTTT.

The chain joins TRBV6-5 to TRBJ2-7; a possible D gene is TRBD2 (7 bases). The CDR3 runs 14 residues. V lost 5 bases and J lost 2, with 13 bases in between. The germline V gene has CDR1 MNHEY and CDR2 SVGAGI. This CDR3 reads CASSPRGAAYEQYF. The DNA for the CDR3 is TGTGCCAGCAGTCCTCGGGGGGCGGCCTACGAGCAGTACTTC.

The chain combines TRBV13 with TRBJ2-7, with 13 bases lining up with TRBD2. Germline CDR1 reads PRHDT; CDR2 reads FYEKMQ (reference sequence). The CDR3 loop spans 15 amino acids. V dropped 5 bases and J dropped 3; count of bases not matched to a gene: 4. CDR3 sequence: CASSTGLAGIYEQYF. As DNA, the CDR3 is TGTGCCAGCAGCACGGGACTAGCGGGAATCTACGAGCAGTACTTC. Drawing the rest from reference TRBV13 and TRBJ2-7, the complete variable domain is AAGVIQSPRHLIKEKRETATLKCYPIPRHDTVYWYQQGPGQDPQFLISFYEKMQSDKGSIPDRFSAQQFSDYHSELNMSSLELGDSALYFCASSTGLAGIYEQYFGPGTRLTVT.

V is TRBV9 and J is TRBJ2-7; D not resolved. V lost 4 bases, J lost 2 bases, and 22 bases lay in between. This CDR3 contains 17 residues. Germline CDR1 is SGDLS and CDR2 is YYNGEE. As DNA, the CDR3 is TGTGCCAGCAGCACCTCAACCGGGTCCTCAAACACCTACGAGCAGTACTTC. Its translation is CASSTSTGSSNTYEQYF.

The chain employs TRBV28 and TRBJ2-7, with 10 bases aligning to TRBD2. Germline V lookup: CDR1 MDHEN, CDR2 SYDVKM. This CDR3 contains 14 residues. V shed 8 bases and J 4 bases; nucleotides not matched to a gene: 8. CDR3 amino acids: CASGGTSEKYEQYF. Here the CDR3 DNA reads TGTGCCAGCGGGGGGACTAGCGAGAAGTACGAGCAGTACTTC.